This TCR beta chain was documented in a study of blood T cell repertoires in COVID-19. Study summary: There were acute and convalescent COVID-19 samples, and they came from the United States, Italy and Spain.

Assay used: immunoSEQ multiplex PCR; TCRdb lists only in-frame clones, some missing. The table includes about 170,000 clones, around 87% detected once. The V segment lost 4 bases and the J segment 3 bases; nucleotides outside the gene matches: 13. This CDR3 is 18 amino acids long. CDR1 LGHDT and CDR2 YNNKEL come from the germline V gene (reference sequence). This rearrangement joins TRBV3-1 (or the pseudogene TRBV3-2) to TRBJ1-3, with 9 bases matching TRBD1. The material sequenced was peripheral blood. The clonotype originates from an elderly woman in a cohort sampled during active or convalescent COVID-19. CDR3 bases: TGTGCCAGCAGCCCGCCAGTCATTTGGACAGGGGATGGAAACACCATATATTTT. This translates into CASSPPVIWTGDGNTIYF.